The 3 T cell receptor beta chains presented below share a single source sample, sequenced in a study of T-cell reconstitution after alpha-beta-depleted transplantation in children. During its preparation, the TCRbeta library received unique molecular identifiers. TCRdb re-derived calls from the PCR reads in MiXCR, one entry per CDR3 protein. The sample records roughly 500,000 distinct CDR3 sequences, around a third being singletons. The sample in question was PBMCs from the stem cell graft donor, obtained from the stem cell graft. These receptors were taken from a human donor who donated a stem cell graft to a child with aplastic anemia.

In its sample, this clonotype was seen a few times. The chain uses TRBV9 and TRBJ2-3; 13 positions agree with TRBD2. The V gene's germline CDR1 is SGDLS and CDR2 YYNGEE. The J segment lost 4 bases and the V segment lost 3 bases, leaving 2 bases of the junction unmatched. The CDR3 runs to 15 residues. In nucleotides, the CDR3 is TGTGCCAGCAGCGCACTAGCGGGAGGGCCAGATACGCAGTATTTT. Protein sequence: CASSALAGGPDTQYF.

V usage is TRBV6-2 or TRBV6-3 and J usage is TRBJ2-3; 13 bases are a match to TRBD2. Germline V gene lookup returns CDR1 MNHEY and CDR2 SVGEGT. CDR3 length equals 17 residues. The V gene end was trimmed by 2 bases and the J gene end by 4 bases; junction bases not matched to a gene: 6. CDR3 sequence: CASSYQGLAGLADTQYF. CDR3 coding DNA: TGTGCCAGCAGTTACCAGGGACTAGCGGGATTAGCAGATACGCAGTATTTT.

This clonotype appeared once. The rearrangement joins TRBV24-1 to TRBJ1-1; D not resolved. The CDR3 length is 16 residues. With 1 base removed from V and 10 bases from J, the gap between germline ends came to 21 bases. Germline V CDR1 and CDR2: KGHDR, SFDVKD. CDR3 in amino acids: CATSDFVYPGSFSAFF. The CDR3 DNA follows: TGTGCCACCAGTGATTTTGTGTATCCGGGGTCGTTTTCAGCTTTCTTT.